This T cell receptor (beta chain) was captured in a study of T cell responses to AZD1222 COVID-19 vaccine. Study conclusions and caveats: Among the donors, most were white British and more were female, and clonal diversity was possibly underestimated.

The assay was immunoSEQ multiplex PCR, and TCRdb's table has in-frame clones only and misses some. The data show over 100,000 clones, around 86% seen once. A remark on this clone: Antigen unknown.

The CDR3 is made up of 15 amino acids. V lost 7 bases to trimming and J lost 9 bases; unmatched junction nucleotides: 17. Per germline, CDR1 SGHAT and CDR2 FQNNGV. The genes are TRBV11-2 and TRBJ1-1, with 7 bases fitting TRBD1. The sequence came from an adult in good health. Sequencing was performed on peripheral blood, taken on day 0 of AZD1222 vaccination. The CDR3 sequence is CASTSIQGFNKKAFF. The CDR3 DNA reads TGTGCCAGCACCTCAATACAGGGGTTTAATAAGAAAGCTTTCTTT.